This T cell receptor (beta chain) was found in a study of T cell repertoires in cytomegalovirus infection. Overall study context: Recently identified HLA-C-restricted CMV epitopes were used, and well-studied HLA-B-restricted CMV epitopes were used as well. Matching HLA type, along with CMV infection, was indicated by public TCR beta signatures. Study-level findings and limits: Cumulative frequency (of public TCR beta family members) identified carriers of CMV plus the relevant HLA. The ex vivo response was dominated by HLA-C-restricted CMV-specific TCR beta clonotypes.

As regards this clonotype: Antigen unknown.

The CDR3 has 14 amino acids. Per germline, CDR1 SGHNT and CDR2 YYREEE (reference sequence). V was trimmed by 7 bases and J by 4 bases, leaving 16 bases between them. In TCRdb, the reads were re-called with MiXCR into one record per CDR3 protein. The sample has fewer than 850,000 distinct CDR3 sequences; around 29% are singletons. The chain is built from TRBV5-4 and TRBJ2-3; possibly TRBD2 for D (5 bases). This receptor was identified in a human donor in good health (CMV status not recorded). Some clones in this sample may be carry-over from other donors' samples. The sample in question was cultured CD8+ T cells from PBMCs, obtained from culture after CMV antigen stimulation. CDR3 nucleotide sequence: TGTGCCAGCCGAGCCAAGAGGGTCCCAGATACGCAGTATTTT. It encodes CASRAKRVPDTQYF.